This is a list of T cell receptor beta chains from one sample in a study of T cells in Graves' hyperthyroidism and ophthalmopathy. TCRdb re-derived calls from the multiplex PCR reads in MiXCR, one entry per CDR3 protein. The repertoire consists of about 380,000 distinct CDR3 sequences, with about 15% occurring once and the leading ten covering approximately 9.9%. The sample comprised blood. The receptors were gathered from a woman aged 60 to 75 with Graves' hyperthyroidism. Each CDR3 is given with its conserved first and last residue. The D gene is left open where the match is weak. Where a row states a size, it is once, few, many or the class of an expanded clone; other rows omit it.

V gene	D gene	J gene	clone size	CDR3 length	CDR3 DNA	CDR3 protein
TRBV2	-	TRBJ1-5	many	13	TGTGCCAGCATCGGGGTTACTGATCAGCCCCAGCATTTT	CASIGVTDQPQHF
TRBV6-5	-	TRBJ1-1	-	15	TGTGCCAGCAGTTACTCCGGACAGATGAACACTGAAGCTTTCTTT	CASSYSGQMNTEAFF
TRBV19	-	TRBJ1-5	few	15	TGTGCCAGTAGCCCAAACTTGGTGAGGAGTCAGCCCCAGCATTTT	CASSPNLVRSQPQHF
TRBV25-1	-	TRBJ2-1	few	15	TGTGCCAGCAGTGAATTTCGAGCCCCCTACAATGAGCAGTTCTTC	CASSEFRAPYNEQFF
TRBV14	-	TRBJ2-7	-	11	TGTGCCAGCGGCCGGCTTGGGGAGCAGTACTTC	CASGRLGEQYF
TRBV5-1	TRBD1	TRBJ2-7	few	15	TGCGCCAGCAGCAGGACCGGGACAGGGGGCGACGAGCAGTACTTC	CASSRTGTGGDEQYF
TRBV5-1	TRBD1	TRBJ2-3	many	15	TGCGCCAGCAGCTTGGGACAGGGGAGCACAGATACGCAGTATTTT	CASSLGQGSTDTQYF
TRBV5-1	-	TRBJ2-5	-	14	TGCGCCAGCACCCCCCGGAGTTGGCAAGAGACCCAGTACTTC	CASTPRSWQETQYF
TRBV7-6	-	TRBJ1-3	few	15	TGTGCCAGCAGCGAAACAGGCGGCCGTGGAAACACCATATATTTT	CASSETGGRGNTIYF
TRBV12-5	TRBD2	TRBJ2-5	many	16	TGTGCTAGTGGTTTGTACGTAGCGGGAGGAAGAGAGACCCAGTACTTC	CASGLYVAGGRETQYF
TRBV7-8	-	TRBJ2-7	many	15	TGTGCCAGCAGCTTAGTAGTAGGGGCTTTTAGCGAGCAGTACTTC	CASSLVVGAFSEQYF
TRBV12-3/TRBV12-4	-	TRBJ2-1	-	15	TGTGCCAGCAGTTTATGGGGGAGAGGGTCCAATGAGCAGTTCTTC	CASSLWGRGSNEQFF
TRBV6-4	-	TRBJ2-7	-	14	TGTGCCAGCAGTGACTCGCGTCTTTCATACGAGCAGTACTTC	CASSDSRLSYEQYF
TRBV12-3/TRBV12-4	-	TRBJ2-7	many	13	TGTGCCAGCAGGGGGGAAGGAGGATACGAGCAGTACTTC	CASRGEGGYEQYF
TRBV5-1	TRBD1	TRBJ2-5	once	15	TGCGCCAGCAGCATGTACGGGACAGGGAGGGAGACCCAGTACTTC	CASSMYGTGRETQYF
TRBV2	-	TRBJ1-2	-	12	TGTGCCAGCAGTGACCAGGTTGATGGCTACACCTTC	CASSDQVDGYTF
TRBV24-1	TRBD2	TRBJ2-3	many	18	TGTGCCACCAGTGATTCAAGGGGACTAGCGGGGTACACAGATACGCAGTATTTT	CATSDSRGLAGYTDTQYF
TRBV19	-	TRBJ2-5	few	15	TGTGCCAGTAGTAACCTAGTGGGAGCGGTAGAGACCCAGTACTTC	CASSNLVGAVETQYF
TRBV5-1	TRBD2	TRBJ2-5	many	16	TGCGCCAGCAGCTTGACTAGCGCCCAGTGGGGCGAGACCCAGTACTTC	CASSLTSAQWGETQYF
TRBV20-1	-	TRBJ2-7	many	14	TGCAGTGCTAGAGATCGGGCAGTCTCCTACGAGCAGTACTTC	CSARDRAVSYEQYF
TRBV5-1	-	TRBJ1-2	many	14	TGCGCCAGCAGCTTGGAAGGGGTGGGCTATGGCTACACCTTC	CASSLEGVGYGYTF
TRBV20-1	-	TRBJ2-1	many	13	TGCAGTGCTGTTCCGGGACCGTGGGGTGAGCAGTTCTTC	CSAVPGPWGEQFF
TRBV3-1	-	TRBJ2-7	many	16	TGTGCCAGCAGCCAAGTAAGGGCGGGATCCTCCTACGAGCAGTACTTC	CASSQVRAGSSYEQYF
TRBV12-3/TRBV12-4	TRBD1	TRBJ2-1	-	14	TGTGCCAGCAGTGACTGGACAGGGGGAGATGAGCAGTTCTTC	CASSDWTGGDEQFF
TRBV5-4	-	TRBJ2-1	-	16	TGTGCCAGCAGCCCAGGGGGGTTAGCGGGGTACAATGAGCAGTTCTTC	CASSPGGLAGYNEQFF
TRBV6-1	TRBD1	TRBJ2-3	few	15	TGTGCCAGCAGTGAGACAGGGGCCGTGACAGATACGCAGTATTTT	CASSETGAVTDTQYF
TRBV7-8	-	TRBJ1-1	many	14	TGTGCCAGCAGCTTAAGGGACGGGAACACTGAAGCTTTCTTT	CASSLRDGNTEAFF
TRBV12-3/TRBV12-4	-	TRBJ1-4	many	14	TGTGCCAGCAGTTTACGGCTCACTGATGAAAAACTGTTTTTT	CASSLRLTDEKLFF
TRBV20-1	TRBD1	TRBJ2-3	many	13	TGCAGTGCACCTAGGACAGGACAATATACGCAGTATTTT	CSAPRTGQYTQYF
TRBV20-1	TRBD2	TRBJ2-7	many	15	TGCAGTGCGCCGCCTACTAGCGGGAGGGCCTACGAGCAGTACTTC	CSAPPTSGRAYEQYF
TRBV7-6	TRBD2	TRBJ2-2	many	16	TGTGCCAGCAGCTGGGGTGCGGGAGGGCGGACCGGGGAGCTGTTTTTT	CASSWGAGGRTGELFF
TRBV12-3/TRBV12-4	-	TRBJ2-1	-	14	TGTGCCAGCAGCCACCGGACTACATACAATGAGCAGTTCTTC	CASSHRTTYNEQFF
TRBV6-2/TRBV6-3	-	TRBJ2-1	many	11	TGTGCCAGCAGTTGGCGGAATAACCAGTTCTTC	CASSWRNNQFF
TRBV18	TRBD1	TRBJ1-1	-	19	TGTGCCAGCTCACGAGTCGTCTGGGCGGGACAGGGACCGAACACTGAAGCTTTCTTT	CASSRVVWAGQGPNTEAFF